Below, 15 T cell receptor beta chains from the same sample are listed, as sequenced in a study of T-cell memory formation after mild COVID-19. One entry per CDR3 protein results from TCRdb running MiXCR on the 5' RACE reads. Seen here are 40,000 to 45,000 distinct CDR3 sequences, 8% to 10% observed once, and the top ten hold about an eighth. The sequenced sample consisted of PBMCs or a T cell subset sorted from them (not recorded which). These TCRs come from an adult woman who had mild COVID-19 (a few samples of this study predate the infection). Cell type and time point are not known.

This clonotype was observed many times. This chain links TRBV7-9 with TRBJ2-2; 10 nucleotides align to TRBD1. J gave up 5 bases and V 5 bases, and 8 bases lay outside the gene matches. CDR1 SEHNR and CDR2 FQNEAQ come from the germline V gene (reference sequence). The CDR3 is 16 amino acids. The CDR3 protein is CASSGQGEVPTGELFF. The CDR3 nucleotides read TGTGCCAGCAGCGGACAGGGGGAGGTGCCTACCGGGGAGCTGTTTTTT. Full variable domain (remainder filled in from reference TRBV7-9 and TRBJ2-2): DTGVSQNPRHKITKRGQNVTFRCDPISEHNRLYWYRQTLGQGPEFLTYFQNEAQLEKSRLLSDRFSAERPKGSFSTLEIQRTEQGDSAMYLCASSGQGEVPTGELFFGEGSRLTVL.

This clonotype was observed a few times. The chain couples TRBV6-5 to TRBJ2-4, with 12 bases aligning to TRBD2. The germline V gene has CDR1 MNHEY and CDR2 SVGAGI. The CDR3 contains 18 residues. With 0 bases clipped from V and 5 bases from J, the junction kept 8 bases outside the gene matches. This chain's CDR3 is CASSYSGASGRAQNIQYF. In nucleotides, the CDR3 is TGTGCCAGCAGTTACTCGGGGGCTAGCGGGAGGGCCCAAAACATTCAGTACTTC.

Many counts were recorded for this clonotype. The CDR3 reads CATSDLGDGAIRRWYF. CDR3 bases: TGTGCCACCAGTGATTTAGGGGACGGCGCGATTCGTAGGTGGTACTTC. The gene calls are TRBV24-1 and TRBJ2-7, with D perhaps assigned TRBD1 or TRBD2 (5 bases each). This CDR3 has 16 residues. Germline CDR1 reads KGHDR; CDR2 reads SFDVKD. Deletions cut 1 base from V and 12 bases from J, with 24 bases between.

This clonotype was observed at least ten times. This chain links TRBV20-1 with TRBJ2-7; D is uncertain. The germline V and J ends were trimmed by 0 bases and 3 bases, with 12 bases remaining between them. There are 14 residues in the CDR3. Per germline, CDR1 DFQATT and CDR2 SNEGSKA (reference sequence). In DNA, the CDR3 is TGCAGTGCTAGAGATACCAAAGAATACTACGAGCAGTACTTC. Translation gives CSARDTKEYYEQYF.

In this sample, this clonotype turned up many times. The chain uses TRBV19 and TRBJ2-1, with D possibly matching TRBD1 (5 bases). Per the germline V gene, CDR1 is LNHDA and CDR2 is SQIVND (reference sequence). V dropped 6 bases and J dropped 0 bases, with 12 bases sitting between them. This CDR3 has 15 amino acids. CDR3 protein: CASRKDRSSYNEQFF. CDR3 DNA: TGTGCCAGTAGGAAAGACAGAAGCTCCTACAATGAGCAGTTCTTC.

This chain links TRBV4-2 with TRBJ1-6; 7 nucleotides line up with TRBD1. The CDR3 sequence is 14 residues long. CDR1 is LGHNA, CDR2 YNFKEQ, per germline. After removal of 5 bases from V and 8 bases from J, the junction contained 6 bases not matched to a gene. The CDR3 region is CASSRDRVDSPLHF. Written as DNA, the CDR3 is TGTGCCAGCAGCAGAGACAGGGTAGATTCACCCCTCCACTTT.

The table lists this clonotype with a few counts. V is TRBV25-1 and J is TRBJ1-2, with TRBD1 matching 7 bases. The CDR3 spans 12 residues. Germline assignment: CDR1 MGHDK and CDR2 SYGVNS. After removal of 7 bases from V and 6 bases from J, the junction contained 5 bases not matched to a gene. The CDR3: CASMDRRNGYTF. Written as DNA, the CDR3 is TGTGCCAGCATGGACAGGAGAAATGGCTACACCTTC.

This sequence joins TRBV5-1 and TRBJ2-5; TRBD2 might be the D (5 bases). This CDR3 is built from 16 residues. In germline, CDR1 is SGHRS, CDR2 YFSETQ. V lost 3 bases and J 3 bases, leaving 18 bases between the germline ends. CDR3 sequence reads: CASSWTGRVVEETQYF. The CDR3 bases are TGCGCCAGCAGCTGGACTGGGCGGGTGGTGGAAGAGACCCAGTACTTC. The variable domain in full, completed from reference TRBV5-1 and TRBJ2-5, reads KAGVTQTPRYLIKTRGQQVTLSCSPISGHRSVSWYQQTPGQGLQFLFEYFSETQRNKGNFPGRFSGRQFSNSRSEMNVSTLELGDSALYLCASSWTGRVVEETQYFGPGTRLLVL.

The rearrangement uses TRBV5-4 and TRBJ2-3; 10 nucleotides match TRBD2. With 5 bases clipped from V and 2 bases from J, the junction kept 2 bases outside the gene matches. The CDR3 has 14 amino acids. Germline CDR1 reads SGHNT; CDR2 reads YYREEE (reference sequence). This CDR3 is CASRLAGDTDTQYF. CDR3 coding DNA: TGTGCCAGCAGGCTAGCGGGGGACACAGATACGCAGTATTTT.

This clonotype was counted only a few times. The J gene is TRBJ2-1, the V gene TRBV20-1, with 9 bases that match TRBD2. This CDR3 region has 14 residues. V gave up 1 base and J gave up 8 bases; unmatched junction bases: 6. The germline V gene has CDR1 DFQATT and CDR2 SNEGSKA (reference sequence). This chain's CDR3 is CSARVGSGGDEQFF. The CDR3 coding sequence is TGCAGTGCTAGAGTAGGTAGCGGGGGTGATGAGCAGTTCTTC.

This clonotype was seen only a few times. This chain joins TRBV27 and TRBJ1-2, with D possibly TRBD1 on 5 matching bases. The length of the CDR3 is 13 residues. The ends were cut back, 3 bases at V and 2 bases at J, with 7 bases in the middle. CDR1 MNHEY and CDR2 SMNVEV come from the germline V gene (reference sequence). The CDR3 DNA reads TGTGCCAGCAGTTTGGGACGGAACTATGGCTACACCTTC. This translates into CASSLGRNYGYTF.

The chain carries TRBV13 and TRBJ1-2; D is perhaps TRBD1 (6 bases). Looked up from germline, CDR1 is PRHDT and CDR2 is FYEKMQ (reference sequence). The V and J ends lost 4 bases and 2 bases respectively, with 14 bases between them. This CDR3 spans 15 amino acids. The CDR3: CASSSRTGGNYGYTF. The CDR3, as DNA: TGTGCCAGCAGCTCCCGGACCGGGGGCAACTATGGCTACACCTTC.

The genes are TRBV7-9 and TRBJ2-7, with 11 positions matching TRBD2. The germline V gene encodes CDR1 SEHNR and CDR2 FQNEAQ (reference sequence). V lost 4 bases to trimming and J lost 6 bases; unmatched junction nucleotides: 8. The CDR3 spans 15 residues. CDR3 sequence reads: CASSSIAGGPVEQYF. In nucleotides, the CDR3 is TGTGCCAGCAGCTCCATAGCGGGAGGGCCCGTCGAGCAGTACTTC.

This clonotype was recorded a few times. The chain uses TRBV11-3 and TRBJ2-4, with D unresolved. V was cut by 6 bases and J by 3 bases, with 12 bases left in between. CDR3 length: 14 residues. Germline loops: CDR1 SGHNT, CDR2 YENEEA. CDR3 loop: CASSSGWIKNIQYF. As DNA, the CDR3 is TGTGCCAGCAGTTCCGGCTGGATCAAAAACATTCAGTACTTC.

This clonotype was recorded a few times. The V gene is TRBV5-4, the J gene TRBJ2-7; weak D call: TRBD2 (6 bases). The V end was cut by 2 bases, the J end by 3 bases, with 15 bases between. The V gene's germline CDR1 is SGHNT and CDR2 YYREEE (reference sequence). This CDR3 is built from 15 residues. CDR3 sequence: CASSFPGTRVYEQYF. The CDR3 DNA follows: TGTGCCAGCAGCTTCCCCGGGACTCGTGTCTACGAGCAGTACTTC.